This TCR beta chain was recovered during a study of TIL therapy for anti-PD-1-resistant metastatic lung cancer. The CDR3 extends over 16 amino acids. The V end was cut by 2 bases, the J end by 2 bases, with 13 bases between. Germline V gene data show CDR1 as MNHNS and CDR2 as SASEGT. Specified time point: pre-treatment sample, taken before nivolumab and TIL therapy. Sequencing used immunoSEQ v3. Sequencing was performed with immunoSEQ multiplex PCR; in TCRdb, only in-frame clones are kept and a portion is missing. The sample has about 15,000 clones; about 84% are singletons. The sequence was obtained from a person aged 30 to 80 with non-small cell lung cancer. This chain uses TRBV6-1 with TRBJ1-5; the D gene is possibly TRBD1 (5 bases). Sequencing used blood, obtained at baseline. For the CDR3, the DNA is TGTGCCAGCAGTGAATTCGGCAGGGCCCGCAATCAGCCCCAGCATTTT. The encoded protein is CASSEFGRARNQPQHF.